This TCR beta chain was sequenced during a study of T cell changes during pregnancy in multiple sclerosis. This CDR3 is built from 15 residues. V lost 4 bases, J lost 4 bases, and 6 bases stayed unmatched. Germline loops: CDR1 SGDLS, CDR2 YYNGEE. Sequenced by immunoSEQ multiplex PCR; TCRdb stores in-frame clones only, minus some. The sample has roughly 18,000 clones, 75% to 90% seen once; the top ten hold about 5%. The chain recombines TRBV9 with TRBJ1-4, with 8 positions matching TRBD1. This TCR was sampled from a female donor in good health, enrolled as a control in a pregnancy study. The source was CD8+ T cells from peripheral blood mononuclear cells, collected after pregnancy. CDR3 bases: TGTGCCAGCAGCTCAGAGACAGGGGTTAATGAAAAACTGTTTTTT. This translates into CASSSETGVNEKLFF.